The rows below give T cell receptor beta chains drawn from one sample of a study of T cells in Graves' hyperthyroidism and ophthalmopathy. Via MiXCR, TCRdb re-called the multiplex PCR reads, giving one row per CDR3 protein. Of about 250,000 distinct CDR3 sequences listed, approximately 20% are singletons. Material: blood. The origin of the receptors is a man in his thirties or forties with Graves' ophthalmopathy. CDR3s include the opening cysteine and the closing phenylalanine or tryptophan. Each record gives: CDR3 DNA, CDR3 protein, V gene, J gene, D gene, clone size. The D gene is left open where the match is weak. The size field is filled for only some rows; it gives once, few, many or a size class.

TGTGCCAGCAGGCTCGGGACAGGACCCGAAAAACTGTTTTTT	CASRLGTGPEKLFF	TRBV2	TRBJ1-4	TRBD1	few
TGTGCCAGCAGCTTAGGGAGGAATGAGCAGTTCTTC	CASSLGRNEQFF	TRBV7-9	TRBJ2-1	NA	many
TGTGCCAGTAGTATGACAGGGGGCACTGAAGCTTTCTTT	CASSMTGGTEAFF	TRBV19	TRBJ1-1	TRBD1	NA
TGTGCCAGCAGCCTAACACAGGTCGACTATGGCTACACCTTC	CASSLTQVDYGYTF	TRBV28	TRBJ1-2	NA	many
TGTGCCACCAGTCAGGGATCCTATGGCTACACCTTC	CATSQGSYGYTF	TRBV24-1	TRBJ1-2	NA	NA
TGTGCCAGCAGCCAAGGAGGTATCAGGGGACGGTACGAGCAGTACTTC	CASSQGGIRGRYEQYF	TRBV3-1	TRBJ2-7	NA	many
TGTGCCATTTCCCAGGCAGATACGCAGTATTTT	CAISQADTQYF	TRBV24-1	TRBJ2-3	NA	NA
TGTGCCAGCAGTTACTCGAGGGCGGGTGCCTACAATGAGCAGTTCTTC	CASSYSRAGAYNEQFF	TRBV6-2/TRBV6-3	TRBJ2-1	NA	NA
TGTGCCAGCTCACCGGGGGCCAGCGGGACTTACAATGAGCAGTTCTTC	CASSPGASGTYNEQFF	TRBV18	TRBJ2-1	NA	NA
TGTGCCAGCAGTTGGGACAGAAGGTATGAGCAGTTCTTC	CASSWDRRYEQFF	TRBV27	TRBJ2-1	TRBD1	NA
TGTGCCAGCAGTGATAACAGGGGCCGGGAGCTGTTTTTT	CASSDNRGRELFF	TRBV6-1	TRBJ2-2	TRBD1	NA
TGTGCCAGCAGTCACGGGGGGCAGGGGGCCCCTGAAGCTTTCTTT	CASSHGGQGAPEAFF	TRBV28	TRBJ1-1	TRBD1	few
TGTGCCAGCAGACCTTCCCAGGGGAGGAACACTGAAGCTTTCTTT	CASRPSQGRNTEAFF	TRBV28	TRBJ1-1	NA	many
TGTGCCAGCAGCCTCAGGGTGACTAGCACAGATACGCAGTATTTT	CASSLRVTSTDTQYF	TRBV12-3/TRBV12-4	TRBJ2-3	NA	few
TGTGCCAGCAGTTTAGGTCTAGCGGGAGAAAATGAGCAGTTCTTC	CASSLGLAGENEQFF	TRBV28	TRBJ2-1	TRBD2	many
TGTGCCAGCAGTTACTCAGACGACCGAGAAGCTTTCTTT	CASSYSDDREAFF	TRBV6-5	TRBJ1-1	NA	NA
TGCAGCGTTCCAAACAACTATGGCTACACCTTC	CSVPNNYGYTF	TRBV29-1	TRBJ1-2	NA	NA
TGTGCCAGCGGGATCTTACGAGACTCTTACAATGAGCAGTTCTTC	CASGILRDSYNEQFF	TRBV5-6	TRBJ2-1	NA	NA
TGTGCCAGCAGTCGCAGGCGCAGTAACGCTGGCTACACCTTC	CASSRRRSNAGYTF	TRBV3-1	TRBJ1-2	NA	many
TGTGCCAGCAGCCCTAGAACTAGAGGTCGGGTTGGGGAGACCCAGTACTTC	CASSPRTRGRVGETQYF	TRBV13	TRBJ2-5	NA	NA
TGTGCCAGCAGCTTCAGCGGGGTGGCAGATACGCAGTATTTT	CASSFSGVADTQYF	TRBV7-6	TRBJ2-3	TRBD2	many
TGCGCCAGCAGTGAGAACGCCGTGGAACGCCAGTACTTC	CASSENAVERQYF	TRBV10-1	TRBJ2-5	NA	few
TGTGCCAGCAGCGTAGGTTGGCAGACAAAAGAGACCCAGTACTTC	CASSVGWQTKETQYF	TRBV9	TRBJ2-5	NA	many
TGTGCCAGCTCACCAGGGCTAGCCGCAGATACGCAGTATTTT	CASSPGLAADTQYF	TRBV18	TRBJ2-3	NA	many
TGTGCCACCAATGGGGGAACGAGTCTTCCAGGGTTTTCCTATGGCTACACCTTC	CATNGGTSLPGFSYGYTF	TRBV7-9	TRBJ1-2	NA	NA
TGCGCCAGCGAAAGTATTCGGGGACTCAAGGCAACTAATGAAAAACTGTTTTTT	CASESIRGLKATNEKLFF	TRBV5-1	TRBJ1-4	NA	NA
TGTGCCAGCAGTTACCAGGGTGATGGGGCCAACGTCCTGACTTTC	CASSYQGDGANVLTF	TRBV6-2/TRBV6-3	TRBJ2-6	NA	few
TGTGCCAGCACAGGAGGGGGCCCCCAGTTTTCACCCCTCCACTTT	CASTGGGPQFSPLHF	TRBV27	TRBJ1-6	TRBD1	few
TGTGCCATCAGTGACCGGGCAAGAAACACTGAAGCTTTCTTT	CAISDRARNTEAFF	TRBV10-3	TRBJ1-1	NA	NA
TGTGCCATCACCCCTAGCGGCCTTACAGATACGCAGTATTTT	CAITPSGLTDTQYF	TRBV10-3	TRBJ2-3	TRBD2	NA
TGTGCCAGCACCTCAACCAGCTCTGGAAACACCATATATTTT	CASTSTSSGNTIYF	TRBV28	TRBJ1-3	NA	NA
TGTGCCAGCAGCCTTAGAGGGTTGGTGACCCAGTACTTC	CASSLRGLVTQYF	TRBV7-9	TRBJ2-5	NA	NA